The 18 T cell receptor beta chains below were found in one sample sequenced in a study of blood T cell repertoires in COVID-19 (dated by TCRdb to between 2020 and 2021). The protocol used for the library was the immunoSEQ multiplex PCR assay. Imported from immuneACCESS, the table was reduced by TCRdb to in-frame sequences with V and J called. These copies leave out some clones; in studies compared against another copy, an unresolved V gene accounts for under half, and the cause of the remainder is not known. The sample table shows 200,000 to 300,000 clones, and under 85% are seen once. The ten most abundant clones make up 1.9% of the sample. The sequencing sample was made of peripheral blood. The origin of the receptors is a young man who had recovered from COVID-19.

The chain is built from TRBV6-5 and TRBJ1-1; 8 bases line up with TRBD1. The CDR3 covers 14 residues. J was trimmed by 2 bases and V by 7 bases; bases with no gene match: 6. Germline V CDR1 and CDR2: MNHEY, SVGAGI. The CDR3 DNA reads TGTGCCAGCAATCTGGGACAGGACAACACTGAAGCTTTCTTT. It translates to CASNLGQDNTEAFF.

CDR3 nucleotide sequence: TGTGCCAGCAGCTTAGGCAGGGGCGGATGGAATGAGCAGTTCTTC. It yields the protein CASSLGRGGWNEQFF. The rearrangement joins TRBV11-3 to TRBJ2-1, with TRBD1 as a possible D gene (6 bases). This CDR3 region has 15 residues. Per the germline V gene, CDR1 is SGHNT and CDR2 is YENEEA. V was clipped by 1 base and J by 7 bases, with 14 bases between them.

V gene TRBV18 combines with J gene TRBJ1-1; weak D call: TRBD1 (5 bases). V was cut by 8 bases and J by 2 bases, with 12 bases left in between. The CDR3 length is 13 residues. Germline V CDR1 and CDR2: KGHSH, LQKENI. The CDR3 nucleotides are TGTGCCAGCGCCAAACAGGATAACACTGAAGCTTTCTTT. Protein product: CASAKQDNTEAFF.

The V and J genes are TRBV6-5 and TRBJ2-3; D is ambiguous. V was cut by 5 bases and J by 2 bases, with 8 bases left in between. The CDR3 has 13 residues. The V gene's germline CDR1 is MNHEY and CDR2 SVGAGI. CDR3 coding DNA: TGTGCCAGCAGTCATCCATCCACAGATACGCAGTATTTT. This translates into CASSHPSTDTQYF.

V and J are TRBV10-3 and TRBJ2-2; 11 bases align to TRBD2. This CDR3 comprises 16 residues. V trimming: 3 bases; J trimming: 4 bases; junction bases outside the gene matches: 4. Germline values: CDR1 ENHRY, CDR2 SYGVKD. CDR3: CAISELAGAGTGELFF. CDR3 bases: TGTGCCATCAGTGAACTAGCGGGGGCGGGCACCGGGGAGCTGTTTTTT.

The CDR3 bases are TGTGCCAGCAGCTCGGGGGGACTAGCGGGACAAGAGACCCAGTACTTC. It specifies CASSSGGLAGQETQYF. The chain joins TRBV5-8 to TRBJ2-5, with 13 nucleotides matching TRBD2. The CDR3 extends over 16 amino acids. Germline CDR1 reads SGHTS; CDR2 reads YDEGEE. V lost 3 bases, J lost 2 bases, and 4 bases stayed unmatched.

This chain connects TRBV5-1 to TRBJ1-1; D not resolved. The CDR3 spans 13 residues. Germline CDR1 is SGHRS and CDR2 is YFSETQ. Trimming pared 0 bases from V and 6 bases from J, leaving 9 bases between. Here the CDR3 DNA reads TGCGCCAGCAGCTTGGTATCCGGTTCTGAAGCTTTCTTT. Translation: CASSLVSGSEAFF. Combining the CDR3 with reference TRBV5-1 and TRBJ1-1 gives the whole variable domain KAGVTQTPRYLIKTRGQQVTLSCSPISGHRSVSWYQQTPGQGLQFLFEYFSETQRNKGNFPGRFSGRQFSNSRSEMNVSTLELGDSALYLCASSLVSGSEAFFGQGTRLTVV.

The J gene is TRBJ2-2, the V gene TRBV14; 8 bases line up with TRBD1. Germline assignment: CDR1 SGHDN and CDR2 FVKESK. The CDR3 covers 14 residues. Losses at the gene ends were 6 bases for V and 4 bases for J; bases not matched to a gene: 4. CDR3 region: CASRRTGPTGELFF. The CDR3 DNA reads as TGTGCCAGCAGACGGACAGGGCCCACCGGGGAGCTGTTTTTT.

The gene calls are TRBV19 and TRBJ2-2, with TRBD1 identical over 7 bases. V gave up 7 bases and J gave up 7 bases; unmatched junction bases: 9. Germline lookup yields CDR1 LNHDA and CDR2 SQIVND (reference sequence). The CDR3 extends over 14 amino acids. CDR3 region: CASTAGGLVGELFF. The CDR3 DNA follows: TGTGCCAGTACGGCAGGGGGTTTAGTCGGGGAGCTGTTTTTT. The whole variable domain, remainder taken from reference TRBV19 and TRBJ2-2, is DGGITQSPKYLFRKEGQNVTLSCEQNLNHDAMYWYRQDPGQGLRLIYYSQIVNDFQKGDIAEGYSVSREKKESFPLTVTSAQKNPTAFYLCASTAGGLVGELFFGEGSRLTVL.

The rearrangement joins TRBV6-1 to TRBJ1-1; TRBD1 matches at 7 bases. V gave up 2 bases and J gave up 8 bases; unmatched junction bases: 11. The CDR3 has 15 amino acids. CDR1 and CDR2 from the germline V gene are MNHNS and SASEGT. The CDR3 region is CASSEFTGTVTEAFF. The CDR3 DNA sequence: TGTGCCAGCAGTGAATTTACCGGGACAGTCACGGAAGCTTTCTTT.

This sequence joins TRBV5-1 and TRBJ2-3, with TRBD2 identical over 10 bases. Germline V gives CDR1 SGHRS, CDR2 YFSETQ. This CDR3 is 16 amino acids long. Trimming removed 3 bases from V and 3 bases from J; junction bases left unmatched: 7. CDR3 DNA: TGCGCCAGCAGCTCCCAGCCGACTAGCGGGACAGATACGCAGTATTTT. The encoded protein is CASSSQPTSGTDTQYF.

The chain combines TRBV15 with TRBJ1-5; 10 bases agree with TRBD1. Germline V lookup: CDR1 LNHNV, CDR2 YYDKDF (reference sequence). This CDR3 region has 18 residues. The junction had 8 bases not matched to a gene; V was cut back by 3 bases and J by 0 bases. The CDR3 reads CATSSLTGGAYSNQPQHF. Here the CDR3 DNA reads TGTGCCACCAGCAGCTTGACAGGGGGCGCGTATAGCAATCAGCCCCAGCATTTT.

This chain links TRBV10-3 with TRBJ2-7; a weak D match, TRBD2 (5 bases). This CDR3 is built from 11 residues. V shed 2 bases and J shed 6 bases, with 5 bases lying between them. The V gene's germline CDR1 is ENHRY and CDR2 SYGVKD. CDR3 DNA sequence: TGTGCCATCAGTGAGGGAGGCGAGCAGTACGTC. Amino acids: CAISEGGEQYV.

The V call is TRBV24-1, the J call TRBJ1-5, with D unclear. Per the germline V gene, CDR1 is KGHDR and CDR2 is SFDVKD. Trimming removed 3 bases at V and 4 bases at J, with 3 bases between. The CDR3 consists of 12 residues. CDR3 in DNA: TGTGCCACCAGTGATGAGAATCAGCCCCAGCATTTT. This sequence encodes CATSDENQPQHF.

The chain recombines TRBV19 with TRBJ1-6, with D perhaps matching TRBD1 (5 bases). Trimming left V 4 bases short and J 12 bases short, with 13 bases between. This CDR3 region has 13 residues. The germline V gene has CDR1 LNHDA and CDR2 SQIVND (reference sequence). CDR3 residues: CASSTGDSLPLHF. The CDR3 DNA reads as TGTGCCAGTAGTACGGGTGACAGTCTACCCCTCCACTTT.

The sample holds a few counts of this clone. J is TRBJ2-3 and V is TRBV9, with TRBD2 matching over 10 bases. CDR3 size: 15 residues. Trimming cost V 4 bases and J 2 bases; bases outside gene matches: 4. Germline V gene data show CDR1 as SGDLS and CDR2 as YYNGEE. This chain's CDR3 is CASSLSGGATDTQYF. CDR3 nucleotides: TGTGCCAGCAGCCTCAGCGGGGGGGCCACAGATACGCAGTATTTT.

The CDR3 region has the DNA TGTGCCAGCAGCTTAGATCTAGCGTTCGAGCAGTACTTC. The encoded protein is CASSLDLAFEQYF. The chain has TRBV11-2 and TRBJ2-7; TRBD2 is a possible D gene (6 bases). V was cut by 0 bases and J by 6 bases, with 9 bases left in between. CDR1 and CDR2 (germline): SGHAT, FQNNGV. CDR3 length: 13 residues.

This clone was recorded a few times. This CDR3 is CASSQDGGRTDTQYF. The CDR3 bases are TGCGCCAGCAGCCAAGATGGCGGCCGGACAGATACGCAGTATTTT. This chain joins TRBV4-1 and TRBJ2-3; D is uncertain. Looked up from germline, CDR1 is MGHRA and CDR2 is YSYEKL. This CDR3 contains 15 residues. With 0 bases removed from V and 3 bases from J, the gap between germline ends came to 10 bases.